The rows below give T cell receptor beta chains drawn from one sample of a study of CD8 T cells in ankylosing spondylitis. A single record per CDR3 protein comes from TCRdb applying MiXCR to the 5' RACE reads. The sample includes roughly 670,000 distinct CDR3 sequences, under 20% seen only once; the top ten take about 19%. Sequenced sample: blood, either unsorted or a sorted T cell fraction (not recorded which). The receptors shown here come from a male donor with ankylosing spondylitis. CDR3s include the opening cysteine and the closing phenylalanine or tryptophan. Fields, in order: D gene, J gene, V gene, clone size, CDR3 DNA, CDR3 protein. A D gene is named only where the DNA matches it firmly. Size values are once, few and many counts, or a class for expanded clones, and some rows have none.

D: .
J: TRBJ2-1
V: TRBV24-1
size: .
DNA: TGTGCCACCAGTGACCCGAGGCGAGGGAATGAGCAGTTCTTC
CDR3: CATSDPRRGNEQFF

D: .
J: TRBJ2-1
V: TRBV18
size: .
DNA: TGTGCCAGCTCACCCCAGGAGAGCTCCTACAATGAGCAGTTCTTC
CDR3: CASSPQESSYNEQFF

D: .
J: TRBJ2-3
V: TRBV20-1
size: .
DNA: TGCAGTGCTAGAGTGGCGGGGCTAGGGACAGATACGCAGTATTTT
CDR3: CSARVAGLGTDTQYF

D: .
J: TRBJ2-7
V: TRBV4-2
size: .
DNA: TGTGCCAGCAGCCAAGACCCGCTCTACGAGCAGTACTTC
CDR3: CASSQDPLYEQYF

D: TRBD1
J: TRBJ2-2
V: TRBV18
size: few
DNA: TGTGCCAGCTCACCCCCAAGGACAGGGCCGAACACCGGGGAGCTGTTTTTT
CDR3: CASSPPRTGPNTGELFF

D: .
J: TRBJ1-1
V: TRBV20-1
size: .
DNA: TGCAGTGCTAGAGTAGATCCAGGATCGACTGAAGCTTTCTTT
CDR3: CSARVDPGSTEAFF

D: .
J: TRBJ2-7
V: TRBV14
size: .
DNA: TGTGCCAGCAGCCCTAGGGGCTTAGCCGAGCAGTACTTC
CDR3: CASSPRGLAEQYF

D: TRBD2
J: TRBJ2-1
V: TRBV11-1
size: few
DNA: TGTGCCAGCAGCTTATCGGGACTAGCGGGAGTTAATGAGCAGTTCTTC
CDR3: CASSLSGLAGVNEQFF

D: .
J: TRBJ2-1
V: TRBV7-2
size: few
DNA: TGTGCCAGCAGCTTATTCTCCGGGTATTACAATGAGCAGTTCTTC
CDR3: CASSLFSGYYNEQFF

D: TRBD2
J: TRBJ2-7
V: TRBV20-1
size: .
DNA: TGCAGTGCCAAAGCGGGGCTCGCCTACGAGCAGTACTTC
CDR3: CSAKAGLAYEQYF

D: .
J: TRBJ2-7
V: TRBV6-1
size: .
DNA: TGTGCCAGCAGCCCGGGGCGATCACAGGGGACTCCCGAACCCGAGCAGTACTTC
CDR3: CASSPGRSQGTPEPEQYF

D: .
J: TRBJ2-1
V: TRBV12-3/TRBV12-4
size: .
DNA: TGTGCCAGCAGTTTAGTGGTACTAGAGGTAAATGAGCAGTTCTTC
CDR3: CASSLVVLEVNEQFF